One TCR beta chain is described in this entry. The data were taken from a study of cytomegalovirus exposure and HLA in healthy donors. Primers included in the PCR were 60 Vbeta and 13 Jbeta primers. Generated by immunoSEQ multiplex PCR, the TCRdb table keeps only in-frame clones and is missing some. The repertoire holds some 110,000 clones, about 16% seen once, with over 0.8% in the top ten. V was pared by 6 bases and J by 0 bases, with 11 bases of the junction left unmatched. Looked up from germline, CDR1 is LGHNT and CDR2 is FRNRAP. The CDR3 length is 17 residues. V usage is TRBV12-5 and J usage is TRBJ1-3, with TRBD1 identical over 7 bases. The sample was PBMCs. The receptor comes from a female donor in good health and CMV-seronegative. CDR3 loop: CASGVTGQRLSGNTIYF. The DNA of the CDR3 is TGTGCTAGTGGCGTAACGGGACAGCGTCTCTCTGGAAACACCATATATTTT. Full variable domain (outside the CDR3, taken from reference TRBV12-5 and TRBJ1-3): DARVTQTPRHKVTEMGQEVTMRCQPILGHNTVFWYRQTMMQGLELLAYFRNRAPLDDSGMPKDRFSAEMPDATLATLKIQPSEPRDSAVYFCASGVTGQRLSGNTIYFGEGSWLTVV.